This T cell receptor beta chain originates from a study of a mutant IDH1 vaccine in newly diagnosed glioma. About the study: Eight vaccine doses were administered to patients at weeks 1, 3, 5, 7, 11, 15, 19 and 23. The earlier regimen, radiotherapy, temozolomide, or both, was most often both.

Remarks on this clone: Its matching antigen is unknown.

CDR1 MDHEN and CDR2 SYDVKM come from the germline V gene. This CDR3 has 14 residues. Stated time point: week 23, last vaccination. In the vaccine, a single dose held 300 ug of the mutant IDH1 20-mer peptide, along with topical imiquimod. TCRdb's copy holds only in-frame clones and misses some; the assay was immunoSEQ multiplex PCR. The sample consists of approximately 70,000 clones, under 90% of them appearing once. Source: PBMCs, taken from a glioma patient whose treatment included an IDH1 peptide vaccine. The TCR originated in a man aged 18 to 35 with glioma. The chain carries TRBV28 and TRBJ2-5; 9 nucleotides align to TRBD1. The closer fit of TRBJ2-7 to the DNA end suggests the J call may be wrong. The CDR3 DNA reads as TGTGCCAGCAGTTTGGGACAGGGAATCTACGAGCAGTACTTC. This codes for CASSLGQGIYEQYF.